There are many counts of the clone carrying this TCR beta chain. The CDR3 is 16 amino acids. With 3 bases clipped from V and 3 bases from J, the junction kept 7 bases outside the gene matches. Per germline, CDR1 LNHDA and CDR2 SQIVND (reference sequence). The data originate from a study of metastatic and nonmetastatic thyroid tumors. The entire patient cohort was treatment-naive prior to thyroid surgery. Through MiXCR, TCRdb re-clonotyped the PCR reads. The data hold about 42,000 clones, with 9% to 13% observed a single time. Material: blood. This sequence joins TRBV19 and TRBJ2-2; 7 positions agree with TRBD2. This receptor was taken from a male donor with papillary thyroid cancer or a benign thyroid nodule (not recorded which). Some clones in this sample may be carry-over from other donors' samples. CDR3 in amino acids: CASSISGGTDTGELFF. CDR3 nucleotide sequence: TGTGCCAGTAGTATCTCGGGAGGTACGGACACCGGGGAGCTGTTTTTT.